This T cell receptor (beta chain) was retrieved from a study of T cell responses to AZD1222 COVID-19 vaccine. Study results and caveats: Spike-specific TCR breadth and depth grew following two AZD1222 doses. Every sample of the repertoires postdated the peak T cell response. Donor demographics were predominantly white British with a female majority; clonal diversity may be underestimated.

Sequencing used immunoSEQ multiplex PCR; TCRdb keeps in-frame clones, though not all of them. The sample yields 140,000 to 150,000 clones, roughly 90% seen once. Note on this clone: Its antigen remains unidentified.

CDR3 size: 15 residues. The V end lost 0 bases, the J end lost 5 bases, and 13 bases lay between the germline ends. The germline V gene has CDR1 MNHEY and CDR2 SMNVEV (reference sequence). This clonotype was sampled from an adult in good health. The chain has TRBV27 and TRBJ2-5; D assignment may be TRBD1 or TRBD2 (6 bases each). The specimen comprised peripheral blood, sampled on day 0 of AZD1222 vaccination. CDR3 residues: CASSLSGGTGETQYF. The CDR3 DNA is TGTGCCAGCAGTTTATCCGGGGGCACGGGGGAGACCCAGTACTTC.